This T cell receptor beta chain was profiled in a study of cytomegalovirus exposure and HLA in healthy donors. Whole-study findings and limits: TCR beta V- and J-gene trimming, according to a later analysis, was linked to a missense DCLRE1C variant. Rarity characterized most TCR sequences, yet some public TCRs appeared in many donors. It was reportedly the case that the classifier diagnosed cytomegalovirus status with high specificity and sensitivity. 164 TCR beta chains were listed as cytomegalovirus-associated.

Germline-derived CDR1 and CDR2 are MDHEN and SYDVKM. V lost 5 bases, J lost 6 bases, and 10 bases stayed unmatched. The CDR3 is 16 residues long. Vbeta (60) and Jbeta (13) primers were used in the PCR. TCRdb's table, derived via immunoSEQ multiplex PCR, lists solely in-frame clones and lacks some. The profile shows fewer than 250,000 clones, 60% to 80% of them singletons. As to this clone: The target antigen is unknown.

The clonotype originates from a woman aged 25 to 45 in good health and CMV-seropositive. The chain uses TRBV28 and TRBJ2-2; TRBD2 aligns across 9 bases. The specimen was PBMCs. The CDR3 sequence: CASSPPSSGIAGELFF. In nucleotides, the CDR3 is TGTGCCAGCAGTCCCCCGTCTAGCGGGATCGCCGGGGAGCTGTTTTTT.